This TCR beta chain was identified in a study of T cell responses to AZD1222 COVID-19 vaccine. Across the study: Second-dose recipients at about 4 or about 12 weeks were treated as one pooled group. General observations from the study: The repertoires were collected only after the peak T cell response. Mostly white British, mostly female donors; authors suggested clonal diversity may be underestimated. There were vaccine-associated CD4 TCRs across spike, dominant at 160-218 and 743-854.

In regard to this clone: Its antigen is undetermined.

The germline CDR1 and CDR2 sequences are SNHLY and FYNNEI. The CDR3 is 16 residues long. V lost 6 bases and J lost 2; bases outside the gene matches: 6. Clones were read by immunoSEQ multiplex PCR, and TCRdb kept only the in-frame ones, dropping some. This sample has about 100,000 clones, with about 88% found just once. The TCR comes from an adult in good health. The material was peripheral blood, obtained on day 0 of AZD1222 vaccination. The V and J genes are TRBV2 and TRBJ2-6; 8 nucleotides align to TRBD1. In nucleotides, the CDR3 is TGTGCCAGCAGCCCGACAGGGGAGGCTGGGGCCAACGTCCTGACTTTC. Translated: CASSPTGEAGANVLTF.